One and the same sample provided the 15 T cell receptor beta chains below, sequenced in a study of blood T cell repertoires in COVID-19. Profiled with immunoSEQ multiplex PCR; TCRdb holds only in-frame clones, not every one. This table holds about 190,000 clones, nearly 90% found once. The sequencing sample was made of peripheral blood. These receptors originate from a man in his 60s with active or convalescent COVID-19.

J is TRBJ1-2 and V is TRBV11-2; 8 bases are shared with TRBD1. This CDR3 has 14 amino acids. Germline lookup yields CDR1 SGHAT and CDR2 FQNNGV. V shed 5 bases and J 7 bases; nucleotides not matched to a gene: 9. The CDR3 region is CASSVRGLGPGYTF. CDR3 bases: TGTGCCAGCAGCGTCAGGGGGCTTGGCCCTGGCTACACCTTC.

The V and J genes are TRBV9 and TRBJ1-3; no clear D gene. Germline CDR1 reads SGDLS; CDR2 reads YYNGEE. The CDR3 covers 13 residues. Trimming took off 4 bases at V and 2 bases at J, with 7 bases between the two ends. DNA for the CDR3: TGTGCCAGCAGCCGGGGAGCTGGAAACACCATATATTTT. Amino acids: CASSRGAGNTIYF.

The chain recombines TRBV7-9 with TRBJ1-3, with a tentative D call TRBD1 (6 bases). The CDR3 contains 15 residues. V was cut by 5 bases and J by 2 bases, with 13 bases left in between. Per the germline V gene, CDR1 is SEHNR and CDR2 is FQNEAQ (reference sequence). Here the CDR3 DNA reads TGTGCCAGCAGCCCAGCGGCAGGGGCTGGAAACACCATATATTTT. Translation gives CASSPAAGAGNTIYF.

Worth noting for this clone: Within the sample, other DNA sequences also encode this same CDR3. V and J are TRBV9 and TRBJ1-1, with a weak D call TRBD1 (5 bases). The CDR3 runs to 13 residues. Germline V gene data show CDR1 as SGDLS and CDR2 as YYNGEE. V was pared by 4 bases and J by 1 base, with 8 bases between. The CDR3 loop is CASSQGGNTEAFF. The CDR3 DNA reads TGTGCCAGCAGCCAGGGTGGGAACACTGAAGCTTTCTTT.

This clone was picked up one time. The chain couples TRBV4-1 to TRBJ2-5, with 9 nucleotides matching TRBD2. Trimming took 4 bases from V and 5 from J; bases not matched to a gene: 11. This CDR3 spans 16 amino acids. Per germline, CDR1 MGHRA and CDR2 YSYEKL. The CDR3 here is CASSRHSSGDAETQYF. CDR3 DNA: TGCGCCAGCAGCCGGCATTCTAGCGGGGATGCGGAGACCCAGTACTTC.

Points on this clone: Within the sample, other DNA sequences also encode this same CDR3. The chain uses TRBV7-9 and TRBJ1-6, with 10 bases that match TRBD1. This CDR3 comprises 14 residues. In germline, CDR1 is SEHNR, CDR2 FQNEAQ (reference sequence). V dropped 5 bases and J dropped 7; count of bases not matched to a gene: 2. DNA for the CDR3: TGTGCCAGCAGCCCGGGACAGGGGAATTCACCCCTCCACTTT. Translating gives CASSPGQGNSPLHF.

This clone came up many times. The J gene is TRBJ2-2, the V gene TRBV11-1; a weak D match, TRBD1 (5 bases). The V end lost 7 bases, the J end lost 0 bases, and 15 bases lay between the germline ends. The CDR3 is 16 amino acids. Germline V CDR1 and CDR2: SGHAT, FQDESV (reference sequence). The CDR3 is CASTPFRVTNTGELFF. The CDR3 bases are TGTGCCAGCACTCCGTTCAGGGTTACGAACACCGGGGAGCTGTTTTTT.

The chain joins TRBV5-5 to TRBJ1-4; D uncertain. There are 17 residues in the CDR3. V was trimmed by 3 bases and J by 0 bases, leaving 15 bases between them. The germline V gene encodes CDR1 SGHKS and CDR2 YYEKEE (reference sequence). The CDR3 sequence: CASSSRLRVATNEKLFF. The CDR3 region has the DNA TGTGCCAGCAGCTCCCGCCTAAGAGTTGCAACTAATGAAAAACTGTTTTTT.

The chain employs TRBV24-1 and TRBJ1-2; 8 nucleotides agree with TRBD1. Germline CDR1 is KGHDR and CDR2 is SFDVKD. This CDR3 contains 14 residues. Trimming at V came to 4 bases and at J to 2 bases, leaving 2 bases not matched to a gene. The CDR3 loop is CATSEDRANYGYTF. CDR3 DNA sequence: TGTGCCACCAGTGAGGACAGGGCAAACTATGGCTACACCTTC.

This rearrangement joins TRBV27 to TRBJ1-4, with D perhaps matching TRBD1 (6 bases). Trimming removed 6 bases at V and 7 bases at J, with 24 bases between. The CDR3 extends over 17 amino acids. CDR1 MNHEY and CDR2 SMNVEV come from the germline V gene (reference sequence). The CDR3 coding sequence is TGTGCCAGCAGCCGCCAGGGCCAGGGGCGGGGGGGTGAAAAACTGTTTTTT. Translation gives CASSRQGQGRGGEKLFF.

The CDR3 bases are TGTGCCACCAGTGGTACAGGGGGGAAGGACGAGCAGTACTTC. It specifies CATSGTGGKDEQYF. The chain uses TRBV24-1 and TRBJ2-7, with 8 bases that match TRBD1. The ends lost 5 bases at V and 5 bases at J; junction bases unmatched: 7. The CDR3 length is 14 residues. Germline V gene lookup returns CDR1 KGHDR and CDR2 SFDVKD.

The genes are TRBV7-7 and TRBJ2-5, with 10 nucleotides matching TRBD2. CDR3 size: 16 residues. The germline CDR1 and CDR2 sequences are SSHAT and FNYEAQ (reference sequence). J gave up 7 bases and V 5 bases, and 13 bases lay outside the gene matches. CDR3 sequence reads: CASSLGSSGGSMTQYF. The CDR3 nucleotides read TGTGCCAGCAGCCTGGGTTCTAGCGGGGGTAGTATGACCCAGTACTTC.

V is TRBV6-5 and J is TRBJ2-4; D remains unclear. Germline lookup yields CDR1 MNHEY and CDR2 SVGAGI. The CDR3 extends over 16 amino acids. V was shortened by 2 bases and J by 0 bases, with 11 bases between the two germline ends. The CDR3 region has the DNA TGTGCCAGCAGTTACGCGAGAGAACCAGCCAAAAACATTCAGTACTTC. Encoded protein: CASSYAREPAKNIQYF.

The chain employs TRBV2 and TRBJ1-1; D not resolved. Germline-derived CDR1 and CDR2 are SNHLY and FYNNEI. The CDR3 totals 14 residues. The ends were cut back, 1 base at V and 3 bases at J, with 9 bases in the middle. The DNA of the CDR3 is TGTGCCAGCAGTGAAGGACATAGTCACACTGAAGCTTTCTTT. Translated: CASSEGHSHTEAFF. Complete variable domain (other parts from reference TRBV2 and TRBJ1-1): EPEVTQTPSHQVTQMGQEVILRCVPISNHLYFYWYRQILGQKVEFLVSFYNNEISEKSEIFDDQFSVERPDGSNFTLKIRSTKLEDSAMYFCASSEGHSHTEAFFGQGTRLTVV.

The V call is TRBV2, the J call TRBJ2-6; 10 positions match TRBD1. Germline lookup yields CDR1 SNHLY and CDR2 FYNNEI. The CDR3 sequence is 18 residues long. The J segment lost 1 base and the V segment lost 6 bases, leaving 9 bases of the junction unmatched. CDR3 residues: CASSYRGQGQSGANVLTF. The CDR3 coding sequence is TGTGCCAGCAGCTATCGGGGACAGGGGCAATCTGGGGCCAACGTCCTGACTTTC.